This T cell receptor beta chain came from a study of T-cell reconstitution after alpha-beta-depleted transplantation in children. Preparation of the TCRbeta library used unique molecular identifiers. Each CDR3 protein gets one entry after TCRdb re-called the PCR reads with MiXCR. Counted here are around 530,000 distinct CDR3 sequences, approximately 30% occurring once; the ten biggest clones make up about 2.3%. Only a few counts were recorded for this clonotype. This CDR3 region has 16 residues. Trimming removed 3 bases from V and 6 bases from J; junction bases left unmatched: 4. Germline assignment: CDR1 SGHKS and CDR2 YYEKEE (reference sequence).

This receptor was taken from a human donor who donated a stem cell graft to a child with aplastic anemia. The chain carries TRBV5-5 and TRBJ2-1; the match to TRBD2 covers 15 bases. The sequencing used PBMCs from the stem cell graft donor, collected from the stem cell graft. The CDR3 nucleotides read TGTGCCAGCAGCTCGCGGACTAGCGGGAGGGCCAATGAGCAGTTCTTC. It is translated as CASSSRTSGRANEQFF.